Sequencing of this TCR beta chain was carried out in a study of T cells in Graves' hyperthyroidism and ophthalmopathy. The CDR3 spans 14 residues. The junction had 8 bases not matched to a gene; V was cut back by 6 bases and J by 6 bases. Germline CDR1 and CDR2: MNHNS and SASEGT. Amplification targeted TCR beta CDR3 regions from RNA transcripts. Using the HTBI primer set, a first-round RT-PCR was run on the TCR CDR3. TCRdb processed the multiplex PCR reads anew with MiXCR; each CDR3 protein has one entry. This sample has roughly 200,000 distinct CDR3 sequences; approximately 16% occur once, and the top ten carry about 41%. Findings of the study overall: Most thyroid clonotypes expanded above 0.001 appeared in blood too.

In this sample, this clonotype turned up many times. What it binds is not known. The chain combines TRBV6-1 with TRBJ2-3; 8 nucleotides align to TRBD1. Sequencing was performed on blood. The sequence was obtained from a man aged 35 to 55 with Graves' hyperthyroidism. This CDR3 is CASRQGGATDTQYF. In nucleotides, the CDR3 is TGTGCCAGCAGACAGGGGGGCGCGACCGATACGCAGTATTTT.